This T cell receptor (beta chain) stems from a study of regulatory T cells in long-lasting Graves disease. Sequencing libraries for TCR beta were prepared with iRepertoire HTBI primers and Arm-PCR of CDR3 regions. TCRdb recomputed calls from the multiplex PCR reads with MiXCR, one row per CDR3 protein. The table lists hundreds of thousands of distinct CDR3 sequences, 16% of them singletons. The CDR3 runs 11 residues. Germline V lookup: CDR1 SGHTA, CDR2 FQGNSA. Described time point: newly diagnosed GD, antithyroid drugs for less than 3 months. RNA extracted from PBMCs served as the sequencing template. The sample holds a few counts of this clonotype. These data also featured in a second study, about T cells in Graves' hyperthyroidism and ophthalmopathy.

This rearrangement joins TRBV7-2 to TRBJ2-1; D remains unclear. The DNA end lines up better with TRBJ2-5; the J call may be wrong. Sequences were derived from peripheral blood mononuclear cells (PBMCs), sampled at new diagnosis, from a patient treated with antithyroid drugs. The sequence was obtained from a man aged 35 to 55 with Graves disease. The CDR3 nucleotides read TGTGCCAGCAGCATCCTTGGGACCCAGTACTTC. Translating gives CASSILGTQYF.